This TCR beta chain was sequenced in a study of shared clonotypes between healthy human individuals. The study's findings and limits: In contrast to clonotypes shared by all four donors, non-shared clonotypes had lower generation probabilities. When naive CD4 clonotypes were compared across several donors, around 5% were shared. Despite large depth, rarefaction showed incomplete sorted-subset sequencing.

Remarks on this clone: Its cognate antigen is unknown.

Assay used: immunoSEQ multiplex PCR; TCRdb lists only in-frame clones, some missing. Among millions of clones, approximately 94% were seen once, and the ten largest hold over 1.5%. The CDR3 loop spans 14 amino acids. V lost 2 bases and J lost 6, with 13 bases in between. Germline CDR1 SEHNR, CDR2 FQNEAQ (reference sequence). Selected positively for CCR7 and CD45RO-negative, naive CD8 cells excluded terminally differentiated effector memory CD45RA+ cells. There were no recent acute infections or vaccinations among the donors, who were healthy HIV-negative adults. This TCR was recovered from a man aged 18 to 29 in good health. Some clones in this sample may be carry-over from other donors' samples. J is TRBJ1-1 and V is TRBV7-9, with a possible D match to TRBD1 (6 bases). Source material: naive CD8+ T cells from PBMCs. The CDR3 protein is CASSLYPPGAEAFF. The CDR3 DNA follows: TGTGCCAGCAGCTTATATCCCCCAGGGGCTGAAGCTTTCTTT.